This entry describes one T cell receptor (beta chain). Each CDR3 protein gets one entry in TCRdb, which reprocessed the 5' RACE reads and gives no DNA. Its table lists hundreds of thousands of distinct CDR3 sequences. The sample belongs to a study of T cells expressing NK-cell markers. Germline CDR1 reads SGHTA; CDR2 reads FQGTGA. The CDR3 sequence is 16 residues long. Specimen: blood T cells: a sorted CD56 or NKG2C T cell subset, CD4+ or CD8+ T cells, or bulk PBMC T cells (not recorded which). This chain uses TRBV7-3 with TRBJ2-1; TCRdb returns TRBD2, unconfirmable since there is no DNA. This receptor was taken from a woman aged 18 to 75 in good health. CDR3 protein: CASSLTLAGVYNEQFF.